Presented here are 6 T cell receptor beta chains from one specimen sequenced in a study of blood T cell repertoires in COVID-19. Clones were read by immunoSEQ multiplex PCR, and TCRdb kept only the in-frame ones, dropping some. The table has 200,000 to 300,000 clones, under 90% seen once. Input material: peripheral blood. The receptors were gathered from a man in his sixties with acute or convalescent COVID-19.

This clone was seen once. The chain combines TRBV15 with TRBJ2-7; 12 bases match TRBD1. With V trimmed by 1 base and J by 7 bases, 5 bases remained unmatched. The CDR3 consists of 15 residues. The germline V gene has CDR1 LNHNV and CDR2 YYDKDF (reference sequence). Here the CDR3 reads CATSRGGQGAIEQYF. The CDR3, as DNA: TGTGCCACCAGCAGAGGGGGACAGGGGGCGATTGAGCAGTACTTC.

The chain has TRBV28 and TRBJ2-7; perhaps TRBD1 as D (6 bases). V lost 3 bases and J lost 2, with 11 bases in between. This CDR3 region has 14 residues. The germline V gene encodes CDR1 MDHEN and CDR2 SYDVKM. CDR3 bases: TGTGCCAGCAGTTTGCCCGACAGGCCCTACGAGCAGTACTTC. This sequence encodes CASSLPDRPYEQYF.

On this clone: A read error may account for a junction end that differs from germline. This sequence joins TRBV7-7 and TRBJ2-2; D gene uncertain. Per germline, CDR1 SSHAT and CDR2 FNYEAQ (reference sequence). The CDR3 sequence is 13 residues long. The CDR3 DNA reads TGTGCTAGCAGCTTAAGCCTCACCGGGGAGCTGTTTTTT. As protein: CASSLSLTGELFF.

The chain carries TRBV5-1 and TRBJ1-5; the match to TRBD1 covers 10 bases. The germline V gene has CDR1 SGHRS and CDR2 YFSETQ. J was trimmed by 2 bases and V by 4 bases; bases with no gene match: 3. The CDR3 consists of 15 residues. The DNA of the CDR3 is TGCGCCAGCAGCGCTGGACAGGGGGGCAATCAGCCCCAGCATTTT. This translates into CASSAGQGGNQPQHF.

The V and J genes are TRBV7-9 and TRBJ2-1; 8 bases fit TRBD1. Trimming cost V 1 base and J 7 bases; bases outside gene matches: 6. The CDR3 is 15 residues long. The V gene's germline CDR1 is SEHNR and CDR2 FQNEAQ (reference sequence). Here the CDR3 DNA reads TGTGCCAGCAGCTTAGGACAGGGGAGCCTTAATGAGCAGTTCTTC. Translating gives CASSLGQGSLNEQFF.

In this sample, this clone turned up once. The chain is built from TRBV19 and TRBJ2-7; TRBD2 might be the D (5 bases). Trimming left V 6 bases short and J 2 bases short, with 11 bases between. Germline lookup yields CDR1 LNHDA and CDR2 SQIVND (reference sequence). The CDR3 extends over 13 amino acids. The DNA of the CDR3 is TGTGCCAGTAGGAGCGGTCAGGCCTACGAGCAGTACTTC. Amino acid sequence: CASRSGQAYEQYF. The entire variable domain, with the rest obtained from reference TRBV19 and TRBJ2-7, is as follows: DGGITQSPKYLFRKEGQNVTLSCEQNLNHDAMYWYRQDPGQGLRLIYYSQIVNDFQKGDIAEGYSVSREKKESFPLTVTSAQKNPTAFYLCASRSGQAYEQYFGPGTRLTVT.